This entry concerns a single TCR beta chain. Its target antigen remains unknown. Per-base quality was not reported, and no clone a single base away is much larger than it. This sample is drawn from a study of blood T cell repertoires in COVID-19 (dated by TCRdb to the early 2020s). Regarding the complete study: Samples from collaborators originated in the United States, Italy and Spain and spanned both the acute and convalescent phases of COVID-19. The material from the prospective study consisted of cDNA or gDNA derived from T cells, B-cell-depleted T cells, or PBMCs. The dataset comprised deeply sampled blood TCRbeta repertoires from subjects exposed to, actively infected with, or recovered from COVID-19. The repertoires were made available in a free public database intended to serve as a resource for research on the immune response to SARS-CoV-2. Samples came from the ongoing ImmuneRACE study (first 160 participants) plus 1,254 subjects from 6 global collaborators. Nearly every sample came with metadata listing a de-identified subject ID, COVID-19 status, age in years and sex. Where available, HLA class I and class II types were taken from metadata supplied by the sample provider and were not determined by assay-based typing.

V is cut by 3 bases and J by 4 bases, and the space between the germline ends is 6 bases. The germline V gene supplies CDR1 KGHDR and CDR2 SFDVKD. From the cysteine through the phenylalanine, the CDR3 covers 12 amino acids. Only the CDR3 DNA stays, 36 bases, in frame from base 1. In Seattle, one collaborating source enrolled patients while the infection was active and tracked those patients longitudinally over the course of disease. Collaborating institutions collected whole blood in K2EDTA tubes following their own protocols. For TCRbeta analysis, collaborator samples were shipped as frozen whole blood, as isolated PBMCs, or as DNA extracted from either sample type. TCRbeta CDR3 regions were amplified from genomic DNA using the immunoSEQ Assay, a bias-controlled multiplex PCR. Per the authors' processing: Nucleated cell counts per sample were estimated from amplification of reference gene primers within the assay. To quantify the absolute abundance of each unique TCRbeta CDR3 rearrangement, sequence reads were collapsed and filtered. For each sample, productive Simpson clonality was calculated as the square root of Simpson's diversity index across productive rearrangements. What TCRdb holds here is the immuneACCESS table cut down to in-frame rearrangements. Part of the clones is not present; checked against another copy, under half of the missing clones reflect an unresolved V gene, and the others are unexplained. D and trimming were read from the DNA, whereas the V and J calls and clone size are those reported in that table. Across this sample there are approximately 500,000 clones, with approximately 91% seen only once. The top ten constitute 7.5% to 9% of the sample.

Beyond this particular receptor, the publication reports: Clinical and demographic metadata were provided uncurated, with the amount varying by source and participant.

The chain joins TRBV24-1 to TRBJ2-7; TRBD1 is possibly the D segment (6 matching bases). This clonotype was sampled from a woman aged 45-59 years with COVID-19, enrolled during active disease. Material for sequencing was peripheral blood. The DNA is TGTGCCACCAGTGATGACAGGTACGAGCAGTACTTC. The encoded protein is CATSDDRYEQYF.